What follows are 22 T cell receptor beta chains derived from one specimen sequenced in a study of T cells in localized non-small cell lung cancer. TCRdb's table, derived via immunoSEQ multiplex PCR, lists solely in-frame clones and lacks some. The sample includes around 870 clones, approximately 24% of them seen just once. The starting material was normal lung tissue next to the tumor, obtained before any cancer treatment. The receptors were sampled from a male donor older than 55 with stage I lung adenocarcinoma.

The chain combines TRBV29-1 with TRBJ2-1; 8 nucleotides align to TRBD2. V lost 7 bases, J lost 6 bases, and 17 bases stayed unmatched. The germline V gene has CDR1 SQVTM and CDR2 ANQGSEA. This CDR3 comprises 16 residues. The CDR3 DNA reads TGCAGCGCTCCCCAACCGCCGGGGGGGCCTCCCAATGAGCAGTTCTTC. It translates to CSAPQPPGGPPNEQFF.

This clone was recorded a few times. CDR3 nucleotide sequence: TGTGCCAGCAGTTCAGAGCCCAATTCACCCCTCCACTTT. Translating it yields CASSSEPNSPLHF. The rearrangement uses TRBV6-8 and TRBJ1-6; D not resolved. This CDR3 is built from 13 residues. V was trimmed by 4 bases and J by 7 bases, leaving 8 bases between them. Germline CDR1 MNHGY, CDR2 SAAAGT.

The chain combines TRBV30 with TRBJ1-1; D is possibly TRBD1 (5 bases). Germline V lookup: CDR1 GTSNPN, CDR2 SVGIG (reference sequence). The CDR3 has 11 amino acids. Trimming pared 1 base from V and 6 bases from J, leaving 6 bases between. For the CDR3, the DNA is TGTGCCTGGAGTGGAGGGGCTGAAGCTTTCTTT. Protein: CAWSGGAEAFF.

This clone was seen more than once but under ten times. The CDR3 region is CASMNRGGNTEAFF. CDR3 nucleotides: TGTGCCAGCATGAACAGGGGGGGGAACACTGAAGCTTTCTTT. The chain has TRBV11-3 and TRBJ1-1; 8 bases line up with TRBD1. The V gene end was trimmed by 7 bases and the J gene end by 1 base; junction bases not matched to a gene: 5. The germline V gene has CDR1 SGHNT and CDR2 YENEEA. The CDR3 loop spans 14 amino acids.

This clone was seen a few times. V usage is TRBV11-3 and J usage is TRBJ1-1, with TRBD1 identical over 7 bases. The germline V gene encodes CDR1 SGHNT and CDR2 YENEEA. The CDR3 is 18 residues long. With 0 bases clipped from V and 3 bases from J, the junction kept 13 bases outside the gene matches. CDR3 protein: CASSLDPRQGGMDTEAFF. In nucleotides, the CDR3 is TGTGCCAGCAGCTTAGACCCAAGACAGGGAGGTATGGACACTGAAGCTTTCTTT.

By share, this clone ranks as large. J is TRBJ2-1 and V is TRBV6-8; 9 nucleotides match TRBD1. This CDR3 contains 15 residues. Germline V CDR1 and CDR2: MNHGY, SAAAGT. V lost 0 bases and J lost 10; bases outside the gene matches: 7. Written as DNA, the CDR3 is TGTGCCAGCAGTTACTCGGACAGGGGAGACTTCGAGCAGTTCTTC. Amino acids: CASSYSDRGDFEQFF.

This clone turned up a few times. The rearrangement uses TRBV28 and TRBJ1-4, with 7 positions matching TRBD1. With V trimmed by 3 bases and J by 6 bases, 10 bases remained unmatched. Germline V gene data show CDR1 as MDHEN and CDR2 as SYDVKM. The CDR3 covers 16 residues. The CDR3 reads CASSFQPGQTDEKLFF. Here the CDR3 DNA reads TGTGCCAGCAGTTTCCAGCCGGGACAGACTGATGAAAAACTGTTTTTT.

This chain links TRBV19 with TRBJ2-1; no reliable D call. The ends were cut back, 5 bases at V and 5 bases at J, with 10 bases in the middle. This CDR3 is built from 13 residues. Germline V CDR1 and CDR2: LNHDA, SQIVND (reference sequence). CDR3 in DNA: TGTGCCAGTAGTGACGACGGCAACAATGAGCAGTTCTTC. Translating it yields CASSDDGNNEQFF.

The V and J genes are TRBV6-8 and TRBJ1-1; no definite D call. In germline, CDR1 is MNHGY, CDR2 SAAAGT. V was trimmed by 3 bases and J by 0 bases, leaving 17 bases between them. This CDR3 spans 17 amino acids. The CDR3 sequence: CASSYSDRGGLNTEAFF. The CDR3 DNA sequence: TGTGCCAGCAGTTATTCGGACCGAGGAGGTCTGAACACTGAAGCTTTCTTT.

CDR3 sequence reads: CASGRERGSSYNEQFF. CDR3 DNA sequence: TGTGCTAGTGGTCGAGAGCGGGGAAGCTCCTACAATGAGCAGTTCTTC. V gene TRBV12-5 combines with J gene TRBJ2-1, with 7 nucleotides matching TRBD2. The CDR3 runs 16 residues. The junction had 7 bases not matched to a gene; V was cut back by 5 bases and J by 0 bases. From germline, CDR1 is LGHNT and CDR2 FRNRAP.

By share, this clone ranks as large (0.1 to 1%). The CDR3 spells CASSPSRADREWRQFF. The CDR3 nucleotides are TGCGCCAGCAGCCCTTCTCGAGCGGACAGGGAATGGAGGCAGTTCTTC. V usage is TRBV4-1 and J usage is TRBJ2-1; 8 positions match TRBD1. V shed 4 bases and J 12 bases; nucleotides not matched to a gene: 17. Per germline, CDR1 MGHRA and CDR2 YSYEKL. The CDR3 consists of 16 residues.

The chain links TRBV5-1 to TRBJ2-7, with D possibly matching TRBD2 (6 bases). The germline CDR1 and CDR2 sequences are SGHRS and YFSETQ. The CDR3 has 14 amino acids. Trimming removed 8 bases from V and 6 bases from J, with 21 bases in between. As DNA, the CDR3 is TGCGCCAGTTCCCAGGGAGGCGTCCTCGTCGAGCAGTACTTC. Protein product: CASSQGGVLVEQYF. Full variable domain (missing parts from reference TRBV5-1 and TRBJ2-7): KAGVTQTPRYLIKTRGQQVTLSCSPISGHRSVSWYQQTPGQGLQFLFEYFSETQRNKGNFPGRFSGRQFSNSRSEMNVSTLELGDSALYLCASSQGGVLVEQYFGPGTRLTVT.

The chain is built from TRBV19 and TRBJ2-1; D not resolved. Germline CDR1 is LNHDA and CDR2 is SQIVND (reference sequence). The CDR3 runs to 14 residues. V was shortened by 5 bases and J by 4 bases, with 12 bases between the two germline ends. CDR3 sequence: CASSSQTTYNEQFF. Here the CDR3 DNA reads TGTGCCAGTAGTTCACAGACAACATACAATGAGCAGTTCTTC.

This clone is termed large. The chain carries TRBV11-3 and TRBJ1-1; no clear D. Germline assignment: CDR1 SGHNT and CDR2 YENEEA. The CDR3 length is 14 residues. Deletions cut 5 bases from V and 1 base from J, with 11 bases between. The CDR3: CASSPRIENTEAFF. In DNA form, the CDR3 reads TGTGCCAGCAGCCCCAGGATTGAGAACACTGAAGCTTTCTTT.

Within the sample, this clone is medium-sized (0.01 to 0.1%). The chain uses TRBV11-3 and TRBJ1-4; maybe TRBD1 (5 bases). Trimming left V 8 bases short and J 8 bases short, with 24 bases between. The CDR3 covers 16 residues. CDR1 SGHNT and CDR2 YENEEA come from the germline V gene. The CDR3 protein is CASGYPKGRGEEKLFF. CDR3 nucleotide sequence: TGTGCCAGCGGATATCCTAAGGGACGGGGGGAGGAAAAACTGTTTTTT.

By sample fraction, this clone is medium-sized (0.01 to 0.1%). The chain links TRBV11-3 to TRBJ1-2; D call uncertain. CDR1 is SGHNT and CDR2 is YENEEA in the germline V gene. This CDR3 has 15 residues. The germline V and J ends were trimmed by 1 base and 2 bases, with 11 bases remaining between them. The CDR3 is CASSLGASANYGYTF. In nucleotides, the CDR3 is TGTGCCAGCAGCTTAGGAGCCAGCGCAAACTATGGCTACACCTTC.

By proportion, this clone is large. The rearrangement links TRBV5-1 to TRBJ1-1; perhaps TRBD1 as D (5 bases). V lost 2 bases, J lost 1 base, and 9 bases lay in between. Per germline, CDR1 SGHRS and CDR2 YFSETQ. This CDR3 is built from 14 residues. CDR3 region: CASSFTGQNTEAFF. The CDR3 nucleotides read TGCGCCAGCAGCTTCACAGGACAGAACACTGAAGCTTTCTTT.

The J gene is TRBJ1-1, the V gene TRBV11-3; D is ambiguous. The V gene lost 0 bases and the J gene lost 10 bases, with 15 bases spanning the gap. The germline V gene encodes CDR1 SGHNT and CDR2 YENEEA. The CDR3 is made up of 14 amino acids. The CDR3 nucleotides read TGTGCCAGCAGCTTAGATAGTGGAGGGATAAGAGCTTTCTTT. This sequence encodes CASSLDSGGIRAFF.

This clone is categorized as large. This chain connects TRBV11-3 to TRBJ1-1; 7 bases map to TRBD1. The germline gives CDR1 SGHNT, CDR2 YENEEA. J was trimmed by 4 bases and V by 5 bases; bases with no gene match: 10. The length of the CDR3 is 15 residues. This CDR3 reads CASSPSKGAITEAFF. CDR3 bases: TGTGCCAGCAGCCCCTCGAAGGGGGCGATCACTGAAGCTTTCTTT. Combining the CDR3 with reference TRBV11-3 and TRBJ1-1 gives the whole variable domain EAGVVQSPRYKIIEKKQPVAFWCNPISGHNTLYWYLQNLGQGPELLIRYENEEAVDDSQLPKDRFSAERLKGVDSTLKIQPAELGDSAVYLCASSPSKGAITEAFFGQGTRLTVV.

The J gene is TRBJ2-5, the V gene TRBV5-1; 8 bases are shared with TRBD2. CDR1 and CDR2 (germline): SGHRS, YFSETQ. CDR3 length: 14 amino acids. Germline trimming cut 7 bases from V and 3 bases from J; bases unmatched to any gene: 8. The CDR3, as DNA: TGCGCCAGCGGTTTACTAGCGGCCGAAGAGACCCAGTACTTC. Translating gives CASGLLAAEETQYF.

The chain uses TRBV10-1 and TRBJ2-4; D unresolved. Per the germline V gene, CDR1 is WNHNN and CDR2 is SYGVQD (reference sequence). V shed 7 bases and J shed 1 base, with 17 bases lying between them. This CDR3 region has 16 residues. In DNA, the CDR3 is TGCGCCAGCACCCCGAGCAGCCGCCCGGCCAAAAACATTCAGTACTTC. It yields the protein CASTPSSRPAKNIQYF.

The J gene is TRBJ2-1, the V gene TRBV29-1; 9 bases match TRBD1. The CDR3 has 14 residues. The V segment lost 1 base and the J segment 4 bases; nucleotides outside the gene matches: 2. The germline gives CDR1 SQVTM, CDR2 ANQGSEA. The chain's CDR3 is CSVEGTGEYNEQFF. DNA for the CDR3: TGCAGCGTTGAAGGGACAGGGGAATACAATGAGCAGTTCTTC.